Below, 15 T cell receptor beta chains from the same sample are listed, as sequenced in a study of T cell repertoires in cytomegalovirus infection. From the reads, TCRdb called clonotypes with MiXCR, one entry per CDR3 protein. Altogether approximately 910,000 distinct CDR3 sequences are present, around 30% being singletons, with the ten largest covering over 11%. No antigen has been identified for these receptors. The material sequenced was cultured CD8+ T cells from PBMCs, taken from culture after CMV antigen stimulation. The origin of the receptors is a human donor in good health (CMV status not recorded). Some clones in this sample may be carry-over from other donors' samples.

This clonotype has a handful of counts. The chain uses TRBV6-1 and TRBJ2-7; D may be TRBD2 (7 bases). V shed 6 bases and J shed 6 bases, with 21 bases lying between them. The CDR3 sequence is 15 residues long. Germline V gene sequence: CDR1 MNHNS, CDR2 SASEGT. For the CDR3, the DNA is TGTGCCAGCAGCCCTAACCCGGGGGGCTTGGCCGAGCAGTACGTC. Amino acids: CASSPNPGGLAEQYV.

J is TRBJ1-6 and V is TRBV12-3 or TRBV12-4; D unresolved. The CDR3 contains 14 residues. V was shortened by 7 bases and J by 5 bases, with 12 bases between the two germline ends. The CDR3 reads CASKWEEDNSPLHF. CDR3 sequence (DNA): TGTGCCAGCAAGTGGGAAGAAGATAATTCACCCCTCCACTTT.

This chain uses TRBV6-2 or TRBV6-3 with TRBJ2-7; D may be TRBD2 (7 bases). Germline CDR1 MNHEY, CDR2 SVGEGT. The CDR3 is 13 amino acids. Trimming shortened V by 6 bases and J by 2 bases, and 11 bases separated the two germline ends. The CDR3 sequence is CASRRGGAYEQYV. In nucleotides, the CDR3 is TGTGCCAGCAGGAGGGGGGGCGCCTACGAGCAGTACGTC.

The chain couples TRBV27 to TRBJ2-7, with 7 bases lining up with TRBD2. The CDR3 is 13 amino acids. V dropped 8 bases and J dropped 0; count of bases not matched to a gene: 4. CDR1 is MNHEY and CDR2 is SMNVEV in the germline V gene (reference sequence). The CDR3 here is CASAPGGSYEQYF. In nucleotides, the CDR3 is TGTGCCAGCGCCCCGGGGGGCTCCTACGAGCAGTACTTC.

This clonotype occurred a few times. The chain is built from TRBV6-1 and TRBJ2-1, with 8 bases aligning to TRBD2. CDR1 is MNHNS, CDR2 SASEGT, per germline. The ends lost 11 bases at V and 7 bases at J; junction bases unmatched: 10. The CDR3 totals 13 residues. The CDR3: CAAGAGGKNEQFF. CDR3 coding DNA: TGTGCCGCGGGGGCGGGGGGCAAGAATGAGCAGTTCTTC.

The table lists this clonotype with many counts. V usage is TRBV7-2 and J usage is TRBJ2-2; 7 bases fit TRBD2. The CDR3 length is 13 residues. Losses at the gene ends were 9 bases for V and 5 bases for J; bases not matched to a gene: 6. CDR1 is SGHTA, CDR2 FQGNSA, per germline. CDR3 DNA: TGTGCCAGTGGGCGCGGGGGAACCGGGGAGCTGTTTTTT. Translated: CASGRGGTGELFF.

In its sample, this clonotype was seen many times. This chain connects TRBV10-3 to TRBJ1-2, with D possibly matching TRBD1 (6 bases). V was shortened by 5 bases and J by 6 bases, with 19 bases between the two germline ends. Germline values: CDR1 ENHRY, CDR2 SYGVKD. The CDR3 loop spans 15 amino acids. Here the CDR3 DNA reads TGTGCCATCAGTTCCTGGACAGACGGAGGTAATGGCTACACCTTC. It is translated as CAISSWTDGGNGYTF.

The rearrangement links TRBV20-1 to TRBJ2-7, with 7 bases identical to TRBD1. After removal of 0 bases from V and 3 bases from J, the junction contained 2 bases not matched to a gene. Germline lookup yields CDR1 DFQATT and CDR2 SNEGSKA (reference sequence). The CDR3 is made up of 13 amino acids. The CDR3 here is CSAREWDSYEQYV. The CDR3 bases are TGCAGTGCTAGAGAGTGGGACAGCTACGAGCAGTACGTC.

This clonotype was picked up a small number of times. This sequence joins TRBV12-3 or TRBV12-4 and TRBJ1-4; weak D call: TRBD1 (5 bases). The V and J ends lost 4 bases and 8 bases respectively, with 17 bases between them. This CDR3 contains 15 residues. The chain's CDR3 is CASSSSQAPGEKLFF. In nucleotides, the CDR3 is TGTGCCAGCAGTTCTTCACAGGCCCCGGGGGAAAAACTGTTTTTT.

Only a few counts were recorded for this clonotype. The V gene is TRBV28, the J gene TRBJ2-2; TRBD1 aligns across 9 bases. The germline CDR1 and CDR2 sequences are MDHEN and SYDVKM. Unmatched junction bases numbered 6, after V lost 6 bases and J lost 1 base. There are 16 residues in the CDR3. CDR3 residues: CASSIGGQGNTGELFF. As DNA, the CDR3 is TGTGCCAGCAGCATCGGGGGACAGGGGAACACCGGGGAGCTGTTTTTT.

The sample holds a few counts of this clonotype. The chain recombines TRBV6-5 with TRBJ2-3; 10 bases match TRBD2. This CDR3 contains 18 residues. In germline, CDR1 is MNHEY, CDR2 SVGAGI. V trimming: 6 bases; J trimming: 4 bases; junction bases outside the gene matches: 16. DNA of the CDR3: TGTGCCAGCAGCCCCAGGGCTAGCGGGGGTCTAGGGGCAGATACGCAGTATTTT. Residues: CASSPRASGGLGADTQYF.

This clonotype was counted a few times. This sequence joins TRBV2 and TRBJ2-3; possibly TRBD2 for D (5 bases). The CDR3 contains 13 residues. V lost 4 bases and J 3 bases, leaving 8 bases between the germline ends. CDR1 is SNHLY and CDR2 is FYNNEI in the germline V gene. CDR3 nucleotide sequence: TGTGCCAGCAGTGTGAGGGTTACAGATACGCAGTATTTT. Protein product: CASSVRVTDTQYF.

The V call is TRBV11-2, the J call TRBJ2-7, with 8 positions matching TRBD1. Germline CDR1 is SGHAT and CDR2 is FQNNGV. This CDR3 is 14 amino acids long. V gave up 3 bases and J gave up 2 bases; unmatched junction bases: 3. As DNA, the CDR3 is TGTGCCAGCAGCTTCACAGGGGGACCCTACGAGCAGTACTTC. This codes for CASSFTGGPYEQYF.

This clonotype was seen only a few times. The V call is TRBV7-9, the J call TRBJ1-5, with no clear D. V gave up 3 bases and J gave up 3 bases, with 9 bases separating them. CDR1 is SEHNR, CDR2 FQNEAQ, per germline (reference sequence). The CDR3 is made up of 14 amino acids. The CDR3 DNA sequence: TGTGCCAGCAGCTTCGGCGGAGTCAATCAGCCCCAGCATTTT. It codes for CASSFGGVNQPQHF.

On this clonotype itself: This clone may be a read error of a much larger clone one base away. CDR3 amino acids: CASSYGRGTDTQYF. In DNA form, the CDR3 reads TGTGCCAGCAGTTACGGCAGGGGCACAGATACGCAGTATTTT. This chain connects TRBV6-1 to TRBJ2-3; D might be TRBD1 (5 bases). Looked up from germline, CDR1 is MNHNS and CDR2 is SASEGT. The V gene lost 5 bases and the J gene lost 1 base, with 10 bases spanning the gap. There are 14 residues in the CDR3.